Each of the 20 T cell receptor beta chains below was sequenced from the same sample in a study of CD4+ T cells in melanoma. Clones were read by immunoSEQ multiplex PCR, and TCRdb kept only the in-frame ones, dropping some. The data contain fewer than 150,000 clones, 80% to 95% of them singletons. These receptors originate from a human donor with melanoma.

This clone was seen only a few times. The V and J genes are TRBV5-1 and TRBJ1-6, with D uncertain. There are 16 residues in the CDR3. Germline V gives CDR1 SGHRS, CDR2 YFSETQ. V dropped 4 bases and J dropped 7 bases, with 18 bases sitting between them. CDR3 in amino acids: CASSPEDGNRNSPLHF. Written as DNA, the CDR3 is TGCGCCAGCAGCCCGGAGGACGGGAATCGGAATTCACCCCTCCACTTT. Combining the CDR3 with reference TRBV5-1 and TRBJ1-6 gives the whole variable domain KAGVTQTPRYLIKTRGQQVTLSCSPISGHRSVSWYQQTPGQGLQFLFEYFSETQRNKGNFPGRFSGRQFSNSRSEMNVSTLELGDSALYLCASSPEDGNRNSPLHFGNGTRLTVT.

This chain uses TRBV19 with TRBJ2-7; D possibly corresponds to TRBD1 (5 bases). V lost 6 bases to trimming and J lost 0 bases, with 15 bases between them. Germline CDR1 and CDR2: LNHDA and SQIVND (reference sequence). CDR3 size: 15 residues. CDR3 in amino acids: CASSLQATSSYEQYF. In DNA, the CDR3 is TGTGCCAGTAGCTTACAGGCAACAAGCTCCTACGAGCAGTACTTC.

This clone has more than one count but fewer than ten. This chain links TRBV28 with TRBJ1-5; D unclear. The CDR3 totals 15 residues. Germline assignment: CDR1 MDHEN and CDR2 SYDVKM. Trimming shortened V by 6 bases and J by 0 bases, and 12 bases separated the two germline ends. CDR3 region: CASSSIVYSNQPQHF. DNA of the CDR3: TGTGCCAGCAGCTCAATAGTCTATAGCAATCAGCCCCAGCATTTT.

V gene TRBV6-6 combines with J gene TRBJ1-2; D possibly corresponds to TRBD1 (5 bases). Germline-derived CDR1 and CDR2 are MNHNY and SVGAGI (reference sequence). The CDR3 has 11 amino acids. Trimming pared 6 bases from V and 8 bases from J, leaving 10 bases between. The chain's CDR3 is CASSPGSGYTF. Here the CDR3 DNA reads TGTGCCAGCAGCCCAGGGTCGGGCTACACCTTC.

This chain joins TRBV5-1 and TRBJ2-3, with D tentatively TRBD2 (7 bases). This CDR3 contains 16 residues. Between the trimmed V and J ends, which lost 0 bases and 8 bases, there was a span of 19 bases. The V gene's germline CDR1 is SGHRS and CDR2 YFSETQ. The chain's CDR3 is CASSLDGGGRVGTQYF. CDR3 in DNA: TGCGCCAGCAGCTTGGATGGGGGGGGGCGTGTAGGTACGCAGTATTTT.

The chain joins TRBV19 to TRBJ1-1; D uncertain. V lost 3 bases and J lost 4, with 15 bases in between. The CDR3 has 15 amino acids. Germline CDR1 LNHDA, CDR2 SQIVND (reference sequence). The CDR3 sequence: CASSIGFGGITEAFF. In DNA, the CDR3 is TGTGCCAGTAGTATCGGGTTCGGAGGGATCACTGAAGCTTTCTTT.

As DNA, the CDR3 is TGTGCCAGCAGCAAATCGACAGGGGTCACAGATACGCAGTATTTT. It yields the protein CASSKSTGVTDTQYF. V gene TRBV7-2 combines with J gene TRBJ2-3; TRBD1 agrees at 8 bases. Trimming removed 5 bases from V and 2 bases from J; junction bases left unmatched: 6. CDR3 length equals 15 residues. The germline CDR1 and CDR2 sequences are SGHTA and FQGNSA.

The chain carries TRBV6-5 and TRBJ2-7; a weak D match, TRBD1 (6 bases). The germline V gene has CDR1 MNHEY and CDR2 SVGAGI. V lost 6 bases, J lost 2 bases, and 11 bases lay in between. The CDR3 is made up of 13 amino acids. DNA for the CDR3: TGTGCCAGCAGAGGGACATCCACCTACGAGCAGTACTTC. It specifies CASRGTSTYEQYF.

The chain uses TRBV7-7 and TRBJ2-5; D is unclear. The V end was cut by 1 base, the J end by 5 bases, with 8 bases between. From germline, CDR1 is SSHAT and CDR2 FNYEAQ (reference sequence). The CDR3 has 13 residues. CDR3 region: CASSLVPQETQYF. The CDR3 nucleotides are TGTGCCAGCAGCTTAGTTCCCCAGGAGACCCAGTACTTC.

V gene TRBV11-2 combines with J gene TRBJ2-1, with a possible D match to TRBD1 (6 bases). Germline V gives CDR1 SGHAT, CDR2 FQNNGV. The CDR3 contains 13 residues. V gave up 0 bases and J gave up 11 bases, with 11 bases separating them. CDR3 nucleotide sequence: TGTGCCAGCAGCTTAGACCCAGACAGGAAGCAGTTCTTC. Residues: CASSLDPDRKQFF.

The chain uses TRBV29-1 and TRBJ1-2, with a weak D call TRBD1 (6 bases). V was cut by 6 bases and J by 1 base, with 12 bases left in between. This CDR3 region has 13 residues. Germline loops: CDR1 SQVTM, CDR2 ANQGSEA. The CDR3 DNA reads TGCAGCGTCGGGAGACAGGATAACTATGGCTACACCTTC. Translation gives CSVGRQDNYGYTF.

V usage is TRBV7-2 and J usage is TRBJ1-3; unclear D gene. Germline CDR1 and CDR2: SGHTA and FQGNSA. The CDR3 loop spans 15 amino acids. V gave up 5 bases and J gave up 1 base, with 12 bases separating them. The CDR3 region is CASSPLVASGNTIYF. The CDR3 DNA is TGTGCCAGCAGCCCGCTAGTTGCTTCTGGAAACACCATATATTTT. Looking up the rest from reference TRBV7-2 and TRBJ1-3 gives the full variable domain: GAGVSQSPSNKVTEKGKDVELRCDPISGHTALYWYRQSLGQGLEFLIYFQGNSAPDKSGLPSDRFSAERTGGSVSTLTIQRTQQEDSAVYLCASSPLVASGNTIYFGEGSWLTVV.

As for this clone: An end of the junction differs from the germline gene, which may be a read error. V usage is TRBV5-1 and J usage is TRBJ1-1; TRBD1 might be the D (5 bases). Germline V gene lookup returns CDR1 SGHRS and CDR2 YFSETQ. The CDR3 spans 15 residues. CDR3 in amino acids: CASSLGGRANSEAFF. CDR3 in DNA: TGCGCCAGCAGCTTGGGTGGCAGGGCGAACTCTGAAGCTTTCTTT.

This clone has a handful of counts. The V and J genes are TRBV7-3 and TRBJ2-5; weak D call: TRBD2 (5 bases). Trimming left V 0 bases short and J 4 bases short, with 12 bases between. The CDR3 totals 15 residues. Germline loops: CDR1 SGHTA, CDR2 FQGTGA. The CDR3 DNA reads TGTGCCAGCAGCTTAACGGCTAGCTTGGTAGAGACCCAGTACTTC. Protein product: CASSLTASLVETQYF.

This chain links TRBV18 with TRBJ1-2, with 8 bases aligning to TRBD1. The CDR3 runs 15 residues. Germline CDR1 reads KGHSH; CDR2 reads LQKENI. Losses at the gene ends were 3 bases for V and 1 base for J; bases not matched to a gene: 4. The CDR3 is CASSPRTGNNYGYTF. CDR3 in DNA: TGTGCCAGCTCACCGCGGACAGGGAATAACTATGGCTACACCTTC.

In regard to this clone: A read error may produce the germline difference seen at one junction end. Other DNA sequences in the sample encode the same CDR3. V is TRBV6-1 and J is TRBJ2-3; 7 bases agree with TRBD1. Germline CDR1 MNHNS, CDR2 SASEGT. This CDR3 comprises 14 residues. CDR3 coding DNA: TGTGCTAGCAGCCCTGACAGGGTATCAGATACGCAGTATTTT. Protein product: CASSPDRVSDTQYF.

The rearrangement joins TRBV5-1 to TRBJ1-1; D is undetermined. The CDR3 extends over 13 amino acids. CDR1 and CDR2 from the germline V gene are SGHRS and YFSETQ. The germline V and J ends were trimmed by 0 bases and 9 bases, with 12 bases remaining between them. The CDR3 here is CASSLGTVKKAFF. Written as DNA, the CDR3 is TGCGCCAGCAGCTTGGGGACGGTTAAGAAAGCTTTCTTT.

The V call is TRBV5-5, the J call TRBJ2-6; a weak D match, TRBD1 (6 bases). Germline lookup yields CDR1 SGHKS and CDR2 YYEKEE (reference sequence). The CDR3 runs 18 residues. V gave up 0 bases and J gave up 4 bases, with 17 bases separating them. CDR3 region: CASSLGAGEVWGANVLTF. The DNA for the CDR3 is TGTGCCAGCAGCTTGGGGGCAGGGGAAGTATGGGGGGCCAACGTCCTGACTTTC.

This sequence joins TRBV5-6 and TRBJ2-1, with TRBD1 matching 9 bases. The CDR3 runs to 15 residues. After removal of 1 base from V and 5 bases from J, the junction contained 4 bases not matched to a gene. The germline gives CDR1 SGHDT, CDR2 YYEEEE. The CDR3 is CASSLTGQGNNEQFF. The CDR3, as DNA: TGTGCCAGCAGCTTGACGGGACAGGGTAACAATGAGCAGTTCTTC. The full variable domain, with the rest looked up from reference TRBV5-6 and TRBJ2-1, is DAGVTQSPTHLIKTRGQQVTLRCSPKSGHDTVSWYQQALGQGPQFIFQYYEEEERQRGNFPDRFSGHQFPNYSSELNVNALLLGDSALYLCASSLTGQGNNEQFFGPGTRLTVL.

The table lists this clone with a count of one. This sequence joins TRBV7-9 and TRBJ1-6; D is ambiguous. The CDR3 is 14 amino acids. V was shortened by 0 bases and J by 6 bases, with 6 bases between the two germline ends. Germline CDR1 is SEHNR and CDR2 is FQNEAQ (reference sequence). The CDR3 DNA is TGTGCCAGCAGCTTAGCAGGGAGTAATTCACCCCTCCACTTT. Translation: CASSLAGSNSPLHF.